This T cell receptor beta chain was found in a study of cytomegalovirus exposure and HLA in healthy donors. Turning to the study itself: An analysis done earlier identified 90 million to 120 million unique TCR beta sequences from approximately 200 million T cells. Study results and caveats: Later work found that TCR association rates differed between HLA loci; DRB1 had the most and HLA-C the fewest. A missense variant in DCLRE1C was later tied to TCR beta V- and J-gene trimming.

As concerns this clone: Its antigen is not known.

CDR3 length: 16 residues. In germline, CDR1 is SGHRS, CDR2 YFSETQ. V lost 5 bases, J lost 4 bases, and 19 bases lay in between. The PCR had 60 Vbeta and 13 Jbeta primers. Sequencing was performed with immunoSEQ multiplex PCR; in TCRdb, only in-frame clones are kept and a portion is missing. In the table there are 150,000 to 200,000 clones, 75% of which are singletons. The rearrangement joins TRBV5-1 to TRBJ2-1; a possible D gene is TRBD1 (6 bases). Sequenced material: PBMCs. The origin of this receptor is a male donor in good health and CMV-seronegative. The CDR3 here is CASSSTGTRVYNEQFF. The CDR3 DNA follows: TGCGCCAGCAGTTCCACCGGGACAAGGGTTTACAATGAGCAGTTCTTC.